In its sample, the clone carrying this TCR beta chain was seen a few times. Its specificity is not known. This CDR3 has 16 residues. V was pared by 7 bases and J by 7 bases, with 22 bases between. The data are from a study of T cells after yellow fever vaccination. As TCR cDNA was made by 5'RACE template switching, a universal primer site and UMIs were added. TCRdb fed the 5' RACE reads into MiXCR, producing one record per CDR3 protein. The sample gives 300,000 or so distinct CDR3 sequences, less than 9.5% of which show up once; 17% is in the top ten. Notes on the study in general: Abundant clonotypes from the bulk population could get into FACS-sorted repertoires as contaminants. The booster response re-showed most primary clones: approximately 95% CD4, 88% CD8. A limited proportion of clonotypes was detected within both the CD4 and CD8 compartments.

Sequenced here: PBMCs, sampled about 49 days after the first yellow fever vaccination. The source of this sequence is a man aged 18 to 30 who received the YFV17D yellow fever vaccine. The V call is TRBV12-3 or TRBV12-4, the J call TRBJ1-4; tentative D call: TRBD1 (5 bases). For the CDR3, the DNA is TGTGCCAGCAACCCAGGGTCACCCCGGCACGGTGAAAAACTGTTTTTT. Translating it yields CASNPGSPRHGEKLFF.